The source of this T cell receptor (beta chain) is a study of T cell responses to AZD1222 COVID-19 vaccine. The study, taken as a whole, reports: Among spike-specific TCRs, nearly half reportedly target unmutated variant regions. Among AZD1222 vaccinees, only six were seropositive at baseline.

Trimming removed 3 bases from V and 0 bases from J, with 8 bases in between. The CDR3 runs to 14 residues. CDR1 and CDR2 from the germline V gene are KGHSH and LQKENI. Repertoires were generated with immunoSEQ multiplex PCR, while TCRdb's copy carries only in-frame clones and drops some. The sample has 200,000 to 250,000 clones; around 93% are singletons. As for this clone: Its antigen remains unidentified.

The source is an adult in good health. This chain joins TRBV18 and TRBJ1-1; D is undetermined. The sample was peripheral blood, taken on day 0 of MenACWY control vaccination. CDR3 coding DNA: TGTGCCAGCTCACCTCTGGAAATGAACACTGAAGCTTTCTTT. This encodes CASSPLEMNTEAFF.